Detailed here is one T cell receptor beta chain. The sample belongs to a study of blood T cell repertoires in COVID-19. Overall study: Whether acute or convalescent, the COVID-19 samples came from the United States, Italy and Spain. PBMCs, B-cell-depleted T cells, or T cells provided the cDNA or gDNA that made up the material.

In the original workflow: Amplification of reference gene primers was used by the study to estimate nucleated cell counts. Sequencing used immunoSEQ multiplex PCR; TCRdb keeps in-frame clones, though not all of them. The V and J calls and clone size were taken over from that table, and D and trimming were inferred from the DNA. In the table there are fewer than 500,000 clones, approximately 90% of which are singletons. The TCR sequence derives from a woman aged 25 to 39 with active or convalescent COVID-19. Sequenced input: peripheral blood.

The CDR3 DNA sequence: TGTGCCAGCAGCTCTAGTAGGAGGACCCAGTACTTC. This gives the protein CASSSSRRTQYF. The rearrangement joins TRBV28 to TRBJ2-5; D is unclear. CDR1 and CDR2 (germline): MDHEN, SYDVKM. V was shortened by 6 bases and J by 7 bases, with 12 bases between the two germline ends. This CDR3 region has 12 residues. The complete variable domain, with remaining parts taken from reference TRBV28 and TRBJ2-5, reads DVKVTQSSRYLVKRTGEKVFLECVQDMDHENMFWYRQDPGLGLRLIYFSYDVKMKEKGDIPEGYSVSREKKERFSLILESASTNQTSMYLCASSSSRRTQYFGPGTRLLVL.